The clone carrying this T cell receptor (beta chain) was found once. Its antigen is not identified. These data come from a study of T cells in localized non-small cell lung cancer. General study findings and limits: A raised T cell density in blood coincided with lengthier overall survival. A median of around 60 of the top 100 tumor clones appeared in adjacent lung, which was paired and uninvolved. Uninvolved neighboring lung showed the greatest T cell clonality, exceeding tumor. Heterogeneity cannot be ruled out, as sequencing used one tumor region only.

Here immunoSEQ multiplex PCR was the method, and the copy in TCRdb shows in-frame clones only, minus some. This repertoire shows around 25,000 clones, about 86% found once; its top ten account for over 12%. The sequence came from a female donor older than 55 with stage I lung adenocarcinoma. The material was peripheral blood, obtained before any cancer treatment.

The CDR3 region is CASSLRNSFYGYTF. As DNA, the CDR3 is TGTGCCAGCAGCCTTCGAAATTCCTTCTATGGCTACACCTTC. The chain is built from TRBV11-2 and TRBJ1-2; D call uncertain. V lost 5 bases and J lost 4, with 14 bases in between. Germline V gene data show CDR1 as SGHAT and CDR2 as FQNNGV. The CDR3 loop spans 14 amino acids.